Each of the 30 T cell receptor beta chains below was sequenced from the same sample in a study of cytomegalovirus exposure and HLA in healthy donors. TCRdb's copy holds only in-frame clones and misses some; the assay was immunoSEQ multiplex PCR. The repertoire includes 130,000 to 150,000 clones, almost 90% of them detected once, and almost 8% sits in the top ten. The sequenced sample consisted of PBMCs. Every receptor here comes from a woman aged 18-35 years in good health and CMV-seropositive.

A single count supports this clone. As DNA, the CDR3 is TGTGCCAGCCGCGGGGCCACAGCGCGATCCCCTCAGGAGACCCAGTACTTC. It codes for CASRGATARSPQETQYF. This chain joins TRBV18 and TRBJ2-5; tentative D call: TRBD2 (6 bases). V gave up 8 bases and J gave up 5 bases, with 27 bases separating them. Germline V lookup: CDR1 KGHSH, CDR2 LQKENI. This CDR3 comprises 17 residues.

This chain uses TRBV4-1 with TRBJ1-6, with unresolved D. The CDR3 runs to 18 residues. V was cut by 0 bases and J by 9 bases, with 21 bases left in between. CDR1 and CDR2 (germline): MGHRA, YSYEKL. The CDR3 spells CASSQDFSRGSGISPLHF. As DNA, the CDR3 is TGCGCCAGCAGCCAAGATTTTAGTAGAGGCAGCGGAATTTCACCCCTCCACTTT.

The V and J genes are TRBV5-5 and TRBJ1-6; no definite D call. Germline CDR1 reads SGHKS; CDR2 reads YYEKEE (reference sequence). This CDR3 comprises 15 residues. V was clipped by 0 bases and J by 1 base, with 5 bases between them. For the CDR3, the DNA is TGTGCCAGCAGCTTGGCGGGGTCCTATAATTCACCCCTCCACTTT. This gives the protein CASSLAGSYNSPLHF.

About this clone: This sample includes further DNA sequences coding for the same CDR3. The chain links TRBV6-5 to TRBJ2-7, with D possibly matching TRBD2 (5 bases). V was cut by 4 bases and J by 3 bases, with 10 bases left in between. This CDR3 comprises 13 residues. Germline CDR1 MNHEY, CDR2 SVGAGI. CDR3 in amino acids: CASSSPGSYEQYF. CDR3 nucleotide sequence: TGTGCCAGCAGTTCCCCGGGGAGCTACGAGCAGTACTTC.

V gene TRBV5-1 combines with J gene TRBJ2-5; maybe TRBD1 (9 bases). There are 14 residues in the CDR3. Germline V lookup: CDR1 SGHRS, CDR2 YFSETQ. Trimming cost V 4 bases and J 13 bases, with 23 bases left between them. CDR3 in DNA: TGCGCCAGCAGCATAGCGGGACAGGGTACCCCCCGGTACTTC. As protein: CASSIAGQGTPRYF. Variable domain in full (rest from reference TRBV5-1 and TRBJ2-5): KAGVTQTPRYLIKTRGQQVTLSCSPISGHRSVSWYQQTPGQGLQFLFEYFSETQRNKGNFPGRFSGRQFSNSRSEMNVSTLELGDSALYLCASSIAGQGTPRYFGPGTRLLVL.

This clone was detected once. The chain employs TRBV5-4 and TRBJ2-3; the match to TRBD2 covers 8 bases. Per germline, CDR1 SGHNT and CDR2 YYREEE (reference sequence). The CDR3 is 15 residues long. After removal of 0 bases from V and 5 bases from J, the junction contained 5 bases not matched to a gene. CDR3 DNA sequence: TGTGCCAGCAGCTTGGTCCGGGGGGGCAGAGATACGCAGTATTTT. This encodes CASSLVRGGRDTQYF.

The chain links TRBV6-1 to TRBJ1-5; no clear D. The CDR3 length is 13 residues. Germline V gene lookup returns CDR1 MNHNS and CDR2 SASEGT. The germline V and J ends were trimmed by 5 bases and 6 bases, with 11 bases remaining between them. The CDR3 here is CASSTTITQPQHF. CDR3 bases: TGTGCCAGCAGTACGACAATAACTCAGCCCCAGCATTTT.

The V and J genes are TRBV28 and TRBJ1-1; D unresolved. Germline loops: CDR1 MDHEN, CDR2 SYDVKM. The CDR3 runs 12 residues. With 8 bases removed from V and 10 bases from J, the gap between germline ends came to 17 bases. The CDR3 reads CASLNERRGAFF. CDR3 nucleotide sequence: TGTGCCAGCCTCAATGAAAGACGGGGAGCTTTCTTT.

V usage is TRBV27 and J usage is TRBJ2-2, with TRBD1 matching 9 bases. Germline CDR1 is MNHEY and CDR2 is SMNVEV (reference sequence). With V trimmed by 6 bases and J by 7 bases, 9 bases remained unmatched. This CDR3 has 15 amino acids. CDR3 in DNA: TGTGCCAGCAGCCGTTCACAGGGGGCGGGCGGGGAGCTGTTTTTT. This sequence encodes CASSRSQGAGGELFF.

V and J are TRBV30 and TRBJ1-1; no clear D. The CDR3 is 13 amino acids. Trimming left V 1 base short and J 4 bases short, with 10 bases between. Germline values: CDR1 GTSNPN, CDR2 SVGIG (reference sequence). CDR3 in amino acids: CAWSDFGVTEAFF. CDR3 bases: TGTGCCTGGAGTGATTTCGGTGTCACTGAAGCTTTCTTT.

This chain connects TRBV7-9 to TRBJ1-2, with TRBD1 matching over 9 bases. J gave up 8 bases and V 2 bases, and 12 bases lay outside the gene matches. This CDR3 has 16 amino acids. The germline V gene encodes CDR1 SEHNR and CDR2 FQNEAQ (reference sequence). CDR3 bases: TGTGCCAGCAGCTTACTTGGGCGGGACAGGGTCGGAGGCTACACCTTC. Residues: CASSLLGRDRVGGYTF. Full variable domain (rest looked up from reference TRBV7-9 and TRBJ1-2): DTGVSQNPRHKITKRGQNVTFRCDPISEHNRLYWYRQTLGQGPEFLTYFQNEAQLEKSRLLSDRFSAERPKGSFSTLEIQRTEQGDSAMYLCASSLLGRDRVGGYTFGSGTRLTVV.

The V call is TRBV18, the J call TRBJ2-1, with TRBD2 matching 8 bases. The CDR3 is 13 residues long. The V gene's germline CDR1 is KGHSH and CDR2 LQKENI. V dropped 4 bases and J dropped 6; count of bases not matched to a gene: 2. The CDR3 region is CASSQSGSNEQFF. The CDR3, as DNA: TGTGCCAGCTCACAAAGCGGGAGCAATGAGCAGTTCTTC. The full variable domain, with the rest looked up from reference TRBV18 and TRBJ2-1, is NAGVMQNPRHLVRRRGQEARLRCSPMKGHSHVYWYRQLPEEGLKFMVYLQKENIIDESGMPKERFSAEFPKEGPSILRIQQVVRGDSAAYFCASSQSGSNEQFFGPGTRLTVL.

The chain employs TRBV18 and TRBJ2-1; 8 bases are a match to TRBD1. V shed 8 bases and J 14 bases; nucleotides not matched to a gene: 11. Germline CDR1 and CDR2: KGHSH and LQKENI. The CDR3 totals 12 residues. Here the CDR3 reads CASGDRLDLKFF. For the CDR3, the DNA is TGTGCCAGCGGGGACAGGCTGGATCTTAAGTTCTTC.

The chain recombines TRBV5-6 with TRBJ1-5; tentative D call: TRBD1 (6 bases). Between the trimmed V and J ends, which lost 5 bases and 9 bases, there was a span of 18 bases. The germline gives CDR1 SGHDT, CDR2 YYEEEE. This CDR3 has 14 amino acids. CDR3 nucleotide sequence: TGTGCCAGCAGTGAAGGGGGGGCCCCCGTGCCCCAGCATTTT. It codes for CASSEGGAPVPQHF.

The chain recombines TRBV5-4 with TRBJ2-7; no clear D. The CDR3 totals 13 residues. Germline CDR1 SGHNT, CDR2 YYREEE (reference sequence). V was shortened by 0 bases and J by 4 bases, with 8 bases between the two germline ends. For the CDR3, the DNA is TGTGCCAGCAGCTTGGACATTTTTTACGAGCAGTACTTC. Amino acid sequence: CASSLDIFYEQYF.

V usage is TRBV27 and J usage is TRBJ2-1; 9 positions match TRBD1. Germline V lookup: CDR1 MNHEY, CDR2 SMNVEV (reference sequence). The CDR3 spans 14 residues. The junction had 1 base not matched to a gene; V was cut back by 6 bases and J by 1 base. The CDR3 spells CASRGTGSYNEQFF. The CDR3 DNA reads TGTGCCAGCAGGGGGACAGGGTCCTACAATGAGCAGTTCTTC.

In its sample, this clone was seen once. The V gene is TRBV19, the J gene TRBJ2-7; D is unclear. V lost 5 bases, J lost 6 bases, and 11 bases lay in between. The CDR3 spans 12 residues. The germline V gene has CDR1 LNHDA and CDR2 SQIVND (reference sequence). CDR3: CASSFRGGEQYF. The CDR3 DNA reads TGTGCCAGTAGTTTCCGTGGCGGCGAGCAGTACTTC.

The count of this clone is one. CDR3: CASSPGTLNTGELFF. DNA for the CDR3: TGTGCCAGCAGCCCCGGGACTCTAAACACCGGGGAGCTGTTTTTT. V usage is TRBV14 and J usage is TRBJ2-2, with a tentative D call TRBD2 (6 bases). Trimming removed 4 bases from V and 2 bases from J, with 11 bases in between. This CDR3 is built from 15 residues. Germline loops: CDR1 SGHDN, CDR2 FVKESK.

CDR3 protein: CASSPVVGQTEAFF. CDR3 nucleotide sequence: TGCGCCAGCAGCCCGGTTGTTGGTCAAACTGAAGCTTTCTTT. The chain is built from TRBV10-1 and TRBJ1-1; no clear D gene. Germline loops: CDR1 WNHNN, CDR2 SYGVQD (reference sequence). Trimming stripped 6 bases from V and 5 bases from J, with 16 bases between. The CDR3 extends over 14 amino acids.

The rearrangement joins TRBV5-1 to TRBJ2-1, with 9 bases identical to TRBD1. In germline, CDR1 is SGHRS, CDR2 YFSETQ. The ends lost 3 bases at V and 4 bases at J; junction bases unmatched: 11. CDR3 length: 17 residues. DNA of the CDR3: TGCGCCAGCAGCTCACAAACCGGGACAGGGCAGTACAATGAGCAGTTCTTC. This encodes CASSSQTGTGQYNEQFF.

This CDR3 reads CASSAPGQGSAFF. In nucleotides, the CDR3 is TGTGCCAGTAGTGCGCCGGGACAGGGGAGTGCTTTCTTT. J is TRBJ1-1 and V is TRBV19; TRBD1 agrees at 10 bases. J was trimmed by 11 bases and V by 5 bases; bases with no gene match: 8. The CDR3 spans 13 residues. Germline loops: CDR1 LNHDA, CDR2 SQIVND (reference sequence).

This chain uses TRBV7-9 with TRBJ2-5, with 9 nucleotides matching TRBD2. The germline CDR1 and CDR2 sequences are SEHNR and FQNEAQ (reference sequence). Trimming at V came to 1 base and at J to 5 bases, leaving 5 bases not matched to a gene. This CDR3 comprises 15 residues. In DNA, the CDR3 is TGTGCCAGCAGCTTAGGATCTAGCGGGGTTGAGACCCAGTACTTC. Residues: CASSLGSSGVETQYF.

The J gene is TRBJ2-4, the V gene TRBV7-8; TRBD2 aligns across 7 bases. J gave up 8 bases and V 3 bases, and 7 bases lay outside the gene matches. The length of the CDR3 is 14 residues. The germline V gene encodes CDR1 SGHVS and CDR2 FQNEAQ. The CDR3 sequence is CASSFGGRKDIQYF. In DNA form, the CDR3 reads TGTGCCAGCAGCTTCGGCGGGAGAAAGGACATTCAGTACTTC. The full variable domain, rest sourced from reference TRBV7-8 and TRBJ2-4, is GAGVSQSPRYKVAKRGQDVALRCDPISGHVSLFWYQQALGQGPEFLTYFQNEAQLDKSGLPSDRFFAERPEGSVSTLKIQRTQQEDSAVYLCASSFGGRKDIQYFGAGTRLSVL.

V usage is TRBV18 and J usage is TRBJ2-3; D unresolved. The CDR3 has 11 amino acids. Germline V CDR1 and CDR2: KGHSH, LQKENI. Trimming shortened V by 6 bases and J by 4 bases, and 5 bases separated the two germline ends. DNA for the CDR3: TGTGCCAGCTCCCCTGCAGATACGCAGTATTTT. It codes for CASSPADTQYF.

This clone has just one count. V and J are TRBV30 and TRBJ2-3; weak D call: TRBD1 (6 bases). The CDR3 covers 13 residues. From germline, CDR1 is GTSNPN and CDR2 SVGIG (reference sequence). Trimming shortened V by 1 base and J by 6 bases, and 11 bases separated the two germline ends. CDR3 in DNA: TGTGCCTGGAGTGACAGGGCGAGGGATACGCAGTATTTT. Encoded protein: CAWSDRARDTQYF.

The rearrangement joins TRBV2 to TRBJ1-2; 10 bases match TRBD1. J gave up 7 bases and V 6 bases, and 5 bases lay outside the gene matches. The germline V gene has CDR1 SNHLY and CDR2 FYNNEI. CDR3 length: 13 amino acids. This CDR3 reads CASRAGTGAGYTF. CDR3 DNA sequence: TGTGCCAGCAGGGCCGGGACAGGGGCTGGCTACACCTTC.

This chain connects TRBV4-1 to TRBJ2-2, with 12 bases identical to TRBD1. The CDR3 has 21 amino acids. V trimming: 2 bases; J trimming: 2 bases; junction bases outside the gene matches: 15. Germline values: CDR1 MGHRA, CDR2 YSYEKL. The CDR3 loop is CASSQKFRGTGGSLNTGELFF. CDR3 coding DNA: TGCGCCAGCAGCCAAAAGTTCCGAGGGACAGGGGGCTCGCTCAACACCGGGGAGCTGTTTTTT.

This chain connects TRBV10-3 to TRBJ2-1, with 10 bases lining up with TRBD2. This CDR3 is 15 amino acids long. Trimming took 3 bases from V and 5 from J; bases not matched to a gene: 4. From germline, CDR1 is ENHRY and CDR2 SYGVKD. CDR3 nucleotide sequence: TGTGCCATCAGTGAAATAGGACTAGCGGACAATGAGCAGTTCTTC. Translated: CAISEIGLADNEQFF.

CDR3 in amino acids: CASSGTSGYEQYF. Here the CDR3 DNA reads TGTGCCAGCTCCGGGACTAGCGGGTACGAGCAGTACTTC. V is TRBV18 and J is TRBJ2-7; 12 bases match TRBD2. The CDR3 loop spans 13 amino acids. With 6 bases clipped from V and 4 bases from J, the junction kept 1 base outside the gene matches. Germline V lookup: CDR1 KGHSH, CDR2 LQKENI.

The J gene is TRBJ1-1, the V gene TRBV28; TRBD1 is a possible D gene (5 bases). CDR1 MDHEN and CDR2 SYDVKM come from the germline V gene. The CDR3 is 13 amino acids. V gave up 5 bases and J gave up 10 bases, with 17 bases separating them. In DNA, the CDR3 is TGTGCCAGCAGTCCCATATCCCGGGGGGGAGCTTTCTTT. The encoded protein is CASSPISRGGAFF.